This T cell receptor beta chain is from a study of beta chain features in type 1 diabetes. Overall study findings and caveats: Moderate but significant shortening of TCRB CDR3s was recorded in all four CD4+ subsets from Type 1 diabetes patients.

CDR3 length: 15 residues. Germline V gives CDR1 MGHRA, CDR2 YSYEKL. Losses at the gene ends were 1 base for V and 4 bases for J; bases not matched to a gene: 7. This clone was picked up a small number of times. The antigen remains unidentified. The authors reverse transcribed all of the isolated RNA, so sequencing captured expressed TCRB transcripts. The method was immunoSEQ multiplex PCR; TCRdb's version includes in-frame clones alone and lacks a portion of them. The table has a few hundred thousand clones, 10% to 15% seen once. This sequence joins TRBV4-1 and TRBJ2-7; the match to TRBD1 covers 7 bases. The specimen was naive CD4+ T cells from blood. This clonotype was sampled from a young woman with type 1 diabetes. Here the CDR3 DNA reads TGCGCCAGCAGCCAAGTCGACAGGGTGTCTTACGAGCAGTACTTC. Protein product: CASSQVDRVSYEQYF.